Listed here are 11 T cell receptor beta chains from one sample, sequenced in a study of T cells after yellow fever vaccination. TCRdb ran MiXCR on the 5' RACE reads and lists one entry per CDR3 protein. Among 250,000 to 400,000 distinct CDR3 sequences listed, 3.5% to 4.5% were seen once. The sequencing used PBMCs, collected 15 days after the yellow fever booster vaccination. The receptor set was obtained from a man younger than 30 who received the YFV17D yellow fever vaccine.

The sample holds a few counts of this clonotype. The genes are TRBV4-3 and TRBJ2-6, with no clear D. Trimming left V 1 base short and J 4 bases short, with 8 bases between. The V gene's germline CDR1 is LGHNA and CDR2 YSLEER. The CDR3 consists of 15 residues. The CDR3 coding sequence is TGCGCCAGCAGCCAAGGGCTATTGGGGGCCAACGTCCTGACTTTC. Translating it yields CASSQGLLGANVLTF.

This clonotype was seen many times. The chain uses TRBV29-1 and TRBJ1-1, with a weak D call TRBD1 (6 bases). This CDR3 is built from 13 residues. Germline V gene lookup returns CDR1 SQVTM and CDR2 ANQGSEA. Trimming took 6 bases from V and 0 from J, leaving 11 bases between them. As DNA, the CDR3 is TGCAGCGTCCAAGGACAGTTGAACACTGAAGCTTTCTTT. It encodes CSVQGQLNTEAFF.

This clonotype has a count of ten or more. The J gene is TRBJ2-4, the V gene TRBV20-1, with D perhaps matching TRBD2 (6 bases). The CDR3 contains 12 residues. V was pared by 3 bases and J by 5 bases, with 8 bases between. CDR1 and CDR2 from the germline V gene are DFQATT and SNEGSKA (reference sequence). The CDR3 nucleotides are TGCAGTGCTAGCCCGGGGGAAAACATTCAGTACTTC. As protein: CSASPGENIQYF.

This clonotype was seen repeatedly, ten times or more. The genes are TRBV7-3 and TRBJ2-1, with 11 positions matching TRBD2. V lost 4 bases, J lost 9 bases, and 8 bases stayed unmatched. The CDR3 totals 15 residues. Germline lookup yields CDR1 SGHTA and CDR2 FQGTGA. CDR3 bases: TGTGCCAGCAGCTCTTTAGCGGGGGGGCCCGCTGAGCAGTTCTTC. Its protein product is CASSSLAGGPAEQFF.

The gene calls are TRBV5-1 and TRBJ1-1; D is unresolved. CDR1 is SGHRS and CDR2 is YFSETQ in the germline V gene. This CDR3 comprises 15 residues. The V end lost 2 bases, the J end lost 5 bases, and 16 bases lay between the germline ends. CDR3 sequence reads: CASSFTPERLTEAFF. CDR3 bases: TGCGCCAGCAGCTTTACCCCTGAACGGTTGACTGAAGCTTTCTTT.

The chain joins TRBV10-3 to TRBJ2-5; 8 positions match TRBD2. The germline CDR1 and CDR2 sequences are ENHRY and SYGVKD. V shed 6 bases, J shed 5 bases, and the junction held 8 bases outside the gene matches. CDR3 size: 14 residues. The CDR3 loop is CAISKGTGGETQYF. CDR3 DNA sequence: TGTGCCATCAGCAAGGGGACGGGGGGGGAGACCCAGTACTTC.

This clonotype was counted between two and nine times. The chain joins TRBV9 to TRBJ1-5, with D possibly being TRBD1 (5 bases). Germline lookup yields CDR1 SGDLS and CDR2 YYNGEE. Trimming shortened V by 3 bases and J by 1 base, and 11 bases separated the two germline ends. The length of the CDR3 is 15 residues. The chain's CDR3 is CASSEEGESNQPQHF. The CDR3 coding sequence is TGTGCCAGCAGCGAAGAAGGGGAGAGCAATCAGCCCCAGCATTTT.

This clonotype has ten or more counts. The J gene is TRBJ2-4, the V gene TRBV4-3; D is ambiguous. Trimming shortened V by 0 bases and J by 5 bases, and 11 bases separated the two germline ends. The CDR3 sequence is 15 residues long. CDR1 LGHNA and CDR2 YSLEER come from the germline V gene. The CDR3 bases are TGCGCCAGCAGCCAAGACCAGCTCGCCCAAAACATTCAGTACTTC. Translated: CASSQDQLAQNIQYF.

The sample holds many counts of this clonotype. The V and J genes are TRBV4-3 and TRBJ2-3; no definite D call. The ends were cut back, 0 bases at V and 2 bases at J, with 6 bases in the middle. CDR3 length equals 14 residues. Germline CDR1 and CDR2: LGHNA and YSLEER. The CDR3 nucleotides are TGCGCCAGCAGCCAAGACGTAGCCACAGATACGCAGTATTTT. Residues: CASSQDVATDTQYF.

This clonotype has a handful of counts. This chain connects TRBV5-8 to TRBJ2-7; D is ambiguous. The V gene lost 1 base and the J gene lost 0 bases, with 5 bases spanning the gap. The germline gives CDR1 SGHTS, CDR2 YDEGEE. The CDR3 totals 13 residues. CDR3 DNA sequence: TGTGCCAGCAGCTTGCGTGCCTCCTACGAGCAGTACGTC. The encoded protein is CASSLRASYEQYV.

This clonotype occurred many times. V and J are TRBV2 and TRBJ1-1; D gene unclear. The CDR3 has 11 amino acids. Germline CDR1 reads SNHLY; CDR2 reads FYNNEI. V gave up 4 bases and J gave up 9 bases, with 9 bases separating them. The CDR3 sequence: CASSAGRQAFF. The DNA for the CDR3 is TGTGCCAGCAGTGCCGGCCGTCAAGCTTTCTTT.